This T cell receptor beta chain appears in the sequencing data of a study of CD8+CD57+ T cells in acquired aplastic anemia. About the research overall: Sorting CD4+ and CD8+ cells gave DNA averaging approximately 3 ug.

This clonotype was observed at least ten times. Its target is unknown. Trimming removed 0 bases at V and 1 base at J, with 11 bases between. The V gene's germline CDR1 is SGHRS and CDR2 YFSETQ. The CDR3 has 15 residues. The use of genomic DNA as template underpinned the TCR beta VDJ and CDR3 profiling. TCRdb ran MiXCR on the reads and lists one entry per CDR3 protein. The table records about 190,000 distinct CDR3 sequences, around 59% of them present only once. Study-level results: Overlapping CD8+ CDR3 repertoires of patients and controls contained some 27 shared sequences. Patients versus controls showed no significant CD8+ Simpson's diversity difference.

V usage is TRBV5-1 and J usage is TRBJ2-7; D ambiguous. Sequences were obtained from sorted CD4+, CD8+, or CD8+CD57+ T cells (not recorded which) from PBMCs. The clonotype originates from a human donor in good health, serving as a control. The CDR3 protein is CASSLGPGESYEQYF. The CDR3 DNA sequence: TGCGCCAGCAGCTTGGGGCCAGGCGAATCCTACGAGCAGTACTTC.